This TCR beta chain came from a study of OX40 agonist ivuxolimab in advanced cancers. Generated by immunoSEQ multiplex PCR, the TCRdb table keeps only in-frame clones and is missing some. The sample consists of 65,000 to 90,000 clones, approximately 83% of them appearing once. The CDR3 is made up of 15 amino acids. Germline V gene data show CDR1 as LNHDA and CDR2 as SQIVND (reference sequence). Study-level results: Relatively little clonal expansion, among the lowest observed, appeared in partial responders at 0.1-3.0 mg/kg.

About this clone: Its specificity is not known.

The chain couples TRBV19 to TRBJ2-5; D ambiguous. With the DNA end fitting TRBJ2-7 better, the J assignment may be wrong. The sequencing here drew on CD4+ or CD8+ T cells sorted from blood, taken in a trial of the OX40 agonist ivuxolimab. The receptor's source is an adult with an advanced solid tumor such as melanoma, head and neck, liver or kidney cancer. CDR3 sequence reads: CASSAAAASSYEQYF. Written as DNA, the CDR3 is TGTGCCAGTAGTGCCGCGGCCGCATCCTCCTACGAGCAGTACTTC.